The 2 T cell receptor beta chains given below trace back to one sample, sequenced in a study of T cells in Graves' hyperthyroidism and ophthalmopathy. RNA transcripts provided the source from which TCR beta CDR3 regions were amplified. A set of HTBI primers served as the primers for a first-round RT-PCR of the TCR CDR3. TCRdb reprocessed the multiplex PCR reads via MiXCR and lists one record per CDR3 protein. This sample carries a few hundred thousand distinct CDR3 sequences, 15% to 20% of them seen once, and the ten largest clones take approximately 60%. Sequencing input: blood. The source is an older woman with Graves' ophthalmopathy.

This clonotype was observed at least ten times. The gene calls are TRBV5-6 and TRBJ1-2; no clear D. The CDR3 runs 14 residues. Deletions cut 0 bases from V and 4 bases from J, with 10 bases between. Germline V gene lookup returns CDR1 SGHDT and CDR2 YYEEEE. CDR3 sequence reads: CASSLGSLPYGYTF. The CDR3 DNA sequence: TGTGCCAGCAGCTTGGGTTCTCTTCCCTATGGCTACACCTTC.

This clonotype was recorded at least ten times. This chain links TRBV7-6 with TRBJ2-1; 12 nucleotides line up with TRBD2. There are 16 residues in the CDR3. Germline values: CDR1 SGHVS, CDR2 FNYEAQ. Trimming took 5 bases from V and 4 from J; bases not matched to a gene: 6. Here the CDR3 reads CASSLSSGRAYNEQFF. As DNA, the CDR3 is TGTGCCAGCAGCCTATCTAGCGGGAGGGCTTACAATGAGCAGTTCTTC.